A selection of T cell receptor beta chains follows, all from one sample in a study of blood T cell repertoires in COVID-19. Using immunoSEQ multiplex PCR, the repertoire was profiled, and TCRdb retains in-frame clones only, with some absent. The profile shows some 390,000 clones, 89% of them singletons. Sequenced input: PBMCs or T cells enriched from blood (not recorded which). These receptors were obtained from a woman aged 25 to 39 who had recovered from COVID-19. The CDR3 runs from the conserved cysteine through the conserved F or W. Some rows have no size entry. The others give once, few or many, or a class for an expanded clone.

J,length,size,V,CDR3
TRBJ2-2,15,.,TRBV7-3,CASSRDRANTGELFF
TRBJ1-2,15,.,TRBV14,CASSLTRAGGDGYTF
TRBJ2-5,15,.,TRBV7-8,CASSLGTGRTETQYF
TRBJ1-5,15,.,TRBV27,CASSSDRGRRGPQHF
TRBJ2-2,20,.,TRBV28,CASSPTRGLLTNLKTGELFF
TRBJ2-5,15,.,TRBV3-1/TRBV3-2,CASSQGTGYQETQYF
TRBJ2-3,15,.,TRBV19,CASRDLARVEDTQYF
TRBJ2-2,17,.,TRBV24-1,CATSDPRDSSGTGELFF
TRBJ1-2,14,.,TRBV7-8,CASSSRVIGYGYTF
TRBJ1-6,13,.,TRBV29-1,CSARDRGDSPLHF
TRBJ1-4,14,once,TRBV2,CASNQQGADEKLFF
TRBJ1-2,16,.,TRBV5-1,CASSLPGGEVMNGYTF
TRBJ1-1,13,.,TRBV5-4,CASSLTQGKEAFF
TRBJ1-2,14,.,TRBV9,CASSPGRPARGYTF
TRBJ2-4,13,.,TRBV6-1,CASSDRTVLIQYF
TRBJ1-5,15,.,TRBV9,CASSPSTGLHQPQHF
TRBJ2-1,16,.,TRBV18,CASSPPTTRAANEQFF
TRBJ2-4,15,.,TRBV28,CASIPAGGAKNIQYF
TRBJ1-1,15,.,TRBV18,CASSPTQGFGTEAFF
TRBJ1-5,14,.,TRBV4-1,CASSHRVTNQPQHF
TRBJ2-7,14,.,TRBV3-1/TRBV3-2,CASSHGGKLYEQYF
TRBJ1-1,14,.,TRBV19,CASSTSTANTEAFF
TRBJ1-1,15,.,TRBV11-2,CASSFSLGQGPEAFF